Presented here are 26 T cell receptor beta chains from one specimen sequenced in a study of T cells in Graves' hyperthyroidism and ophthalmopathy. TCR beta CDR3 regions were amplified from RNA. The TCR CDR3 was amplified in a first-round RT-PCR using the HTBI primer set. Each CDR3 protein gets one entry after TCRdb re-called the multiplex PCR reads with MiXCR. The repertoire holds a few hundred thousand distinct CDR3 sequences, with 15% to 18% as singletons. Sequenced input: blood. The source is a woman in her thirties with Graves' hyperthyroidism.

The chain links TRBV6-2 or TRBV6-3 to TRBJ2-1, with D hard to call. This CDR3 has 11 amino acids. Between the trimmed V and J ends, which lost 2 bases and 10 bases, there was a span of 6 bases. Per germline, CDR1 MNHEY and CDR2 SVGEGT. The CDR3 is CASSYAREQFF. The CDR3 DNA reads TGTGCCAGCAGTTACGCGCGCGAGCAGTTCTTC.

This clonotype has just a few counts. This rearrangement joins TRBV6-1 to TRBJ1-5; possibly TRBD1 for D (5 bases). The germline V gene has CDR1 MNHNS and CDR2 SASEGT. CDR3 length equals 15 residues. Trimming cost V 2 bases and J 5 bases, with 13 bases left between them. The DNA for the CDR3 is TGTGCCAGCAGTGAAAGCGGAACAGGCGATCAGCCCCAGCATTTT. Protein product: CASSESGTGDQPQHF.

This clonotype was seen a few times. CDR3 region: CASSPLLASHNEQFF. For the CDR3, the DNA is TGTGCCAGCAGCCCCCTACTAGCTTCTCACAATGAGCAGTTCTTC. The rearrangement links TRBV7-9 to TRBJ2-1, with a possible D match to TRBD2 (6 bases). Germline values: CDR1 SEHNR, CDR2 FQNEAQ (reference sequence). This CDR3 spans 15 amino acids. V lost 5 bases and J lost 5, with 16 bases in between.

The chain employs TRBV18 and TRBJ2-3; a possible D gene is TRBD1 (6 bases). Germline V gene data show CDR1 as KGHSH and CDR2 as LQKENI. The length of the CDR3 is 16 residues. V was trimmed by 3 bases and J by 2 bases, leaving 15 bases between them. The CDR3 region is CASSPNQQGTTDTQYF. Here the CDR3 DNA reads TGTGCCAGCTCACCGAATCAACAGGGAACCACAGATACGCAGTATTTT.

V and J are TRBV10-3 and TRBJ2-3, with D perhaps TRBD2 (6 bases). V lost 4 bases and J lost 6, with 17 bases in between. Germline V gene sequence: CDR1 ENHRY, CDR2 SYGVKD. The CDR3 consists of 15 residues. The DNA for the CDR3 is TGTGCCATCAGTGTTCTGGCGGGACGGGCGGATACGCAGTATTTT. Its protein is CAISVLAGRADTQYF.

This clonotype was observed many times. This chain connects TRBV20-1 to TRBJ1-1; D is unresolved. The V and J ends lost 5 bases and 1 base respectively, with 14 bases between them. The germline V gene encodes CDR1 DFQATT and CDR2 SNEGSKA (reference sequence). The CDR3 is 14 residues long. In nucleotides, the CDR3 is TGCAGTGCTCCCGGAAAAGGGAGGAACACTGAAGCTTTCTTT. This encodes CSAPGKGRNTEAFF.

This clonotype was seen a few times. The chain links TRBV5-5 to TRBJ2-5; tentatively, D is TRBD2 (6 bases). Germline V CDR1 and CDR2: SGHKS, YYEKEE (reference sequence). Trimming left V 3 bases short and J 5 bases short, with 14 bases between. CDR3 length: 14 residues. CDR3 DNA sequence: TGTGCCAGCAGCTCCCCGGGGACTCTGGAGACCCAGTACTTC. Translated, it gives CASSSPGTLETQYF.

At least ten counts were recorded for this clonotype. This rearrangement joins TRBV7-2 to TRBJ2-1; D assignment may be TRBD1 or TRBD2 (6 bases each). The germline V gene encodes CDR1 SGHTA and CDR2 FQGNSA. This CDR3 spans 15 amino acids. With 5 bases removed from V and 5 bases from J, the gap between germline ends came to 16 bases. The CDR3 DNA is TGTGCCAGCAGCCCCACAGGAGGGGGACACAATGAGCAGTTCTTC. As protein: CASSPTGGGHNEQFF.

The table lists this clonotype with many counts. This chain uses TRBV20-1 with TRBJ2-3, with 9 bases identical to TRBD2. The V gene end was trimmed by 6 bases and the J gene end by 4 bases; junction bases not matched to a gene: 11. The CDR3 spans 15 residues. Germline CDR1 reads DFQATT; CDR2 reads SNEGSKA (reference sequence). CDR3 amino acids: CSAESLAGAPDTQYF. CDR3 nucleotide sequence: TGCAGTGCGGAGTCGTTAGCGGGAGCCCCAGATACGCAGTATTTT.

In its sample, this clonotype was seen many times. The J gene is TRBJ2-7, the V gene TRBV27, with 9 positions matching TRBD1. The CDR3 is 14 residues long. V lost 6 bases and J lost 4; bases outside the gene matches: 7. Germline lookup yields CDR1 MNHEY and CDR2 SMNVEV (reference sequence). The CDR3 loop is CASRPGTGWYEQYF. The CDR3 nucleotides are TGTGCCAGCAGGCCTGGGACAGGGTGGTACGAGCAGTACTTC.

The DNA for the CDR3 is TGCGCCAGCAGCTTGCCTAGCGGGGCAAGGGAGCAGTTCTTC. This translates into CASSLPSGAREQFF. V is TRBV5-1 and J is TRBJ2-1, with 9 nucleotides matching TRBD2. Trimming removed 1 base from V and 10 bases from J; junction bases left unmatched: 6. Looked up from germline, CDR1 is SGHRS and CDR2 is YFSETQ. This CDR3 spans 14 amino acids. The whole variable domain, remainder taken from reference TRBV5-1 and TRBJ2-1, is KAGVTQTPRYLIKTRGQQVTLSCSPISGHRSVSWYQQTPGQGLQFLFEYFSETQRNKGNFPGRFSGRQFSNSRSEMNVSTLELGDSALYLCASSLPSGAREQFFGPGTRLTVL.

The sample holds many counts of this clonotype. The chain links TRBV29-1 to TRBJ1-2, with 7 positions matching TRBD1. V shed 7 bases, J shed 6 bases, and the junction held 14 bases outside the gene matches. Germline lookup yields CDR1 SQVTM and CDR2 ANQGSEA. The CDR3 contains 14 residues. The CDR3 nucleotides are TGCAGCGCTCACAAATCGACAGGGCGGGATGGCTACACCTTC. This gives the protein CSAHKSTGRDGYTF.

The sample holds many counts of this clonotype. This sequence joins TRBV30 and TRBJ1-4; 9 nucleotides agree with TRBD1. This CDR3 contains 14 residues. J lost 6 bases, V lost 0 bases, and 2 bases had no gene match. Per germline, CDR1 GTSNPN and CDR2 SVGIG (reference sequence). The CDR3 sequence is CAWSVGTGYEKLFF. The CDR3, as DNA: TGTGCCTGGAGTGTGGGGACAGGGTATGAAAAACTGTTTTTT.

J is TRBJ1-3 and V is TRBV2; TRBD1 is a possible D gene (6 bases). The CDR3 has 16 amino acids. Deletions cut 6 bases from V and 4 bases from J, with 19 bases between. Germline CDR1 and CDR2: SNHLY and FYNNEI. CDR3 protein: CASRNGRGLGGNTIYF. CDR3 coding DNA: TGTGCCAGCAGGAACGGACGGGGGCTAGGAGGAAACACCATATATTTT. Variable domain in full (rest from reference TRBV2 and TRBJ1-3): EPEVTQTPSHQVTQMGQEVILRCVPISNHLYFYWYRQILGQKVEFLVSFYNNEISEKSEIFDDQFSVERPDGSNFTLKIRSTKLEDSAMYFCASRNGRGLGGNTIYFGEGSWLTVV.

This clonotype has a count of ten or more. V usage is TRBV7-9 and J usage is TRBJ2-7; TRBD2 agrees at 8 bases. The germline CDR1 and CDR2 sequences are SEHNR and FQNEAQ (reference sequence). V shed 4 bases, J shed 7 bases, and the junction held 12 bases outside the gene matches. The CDR3 contains 15 residues. CDR3 protein: CASSYVIAGNREQYF. The CDR3 DNA sequence: TGTGCCAGCAGCTATGTCATAGCGGGAAATCGGGAGCAGTACTTC.

This clonotype was counted only a few times. This chain joins TRBV5-4 and TRBJ2-3; the D is unclear. Germline lookup yields CDR1 SGHNT and CDR2 YYREEE (reference sequence). The CDR3 totals 16 residues. The germline V and J ends were trimmed by 2 bases and 1 base, with 14 bases remaining between them. The CDR3 sequence: CASSFGLDRGTDTQYF. The CDR3, as DNA: TGTGCCAGCAGCTTTGGTTTGGATAGGGGCACAGATACGCAGTATTTT.

This clonotype was seen only a few times. The gene calls are TRBV2 and TRBJ1-5; D gene unclear. Between the trimmed V and J ends, which lost 7 bases and 11 bases, there was a span of 18 bases. Germline CDR1 SNHLY, CDR2 FYNNEI. CDR3 size: 13 residues. CDR3 amino acids: CASNGETQQAQHF. In nucleotides, the CDR3 is TGTGCCAGCAATGGGGAAACCCAGCAGGCCCAGCATTTT.

This clonotype showed up just a few times. V gene TRBV4-1 combines with J gene TRBJ2-1; 7 nucleotides align to TRBD2. The CDR3 has 16 amino acids. Germline V CDR1 and CDR2: MGHRA, YSYEKL. V dropped 2 bases and J dropped 9; count of bases not matched to a gene: 13. CDR3 DNA sequence: TGCGCCAGCAGCCAATGGCCCGGCGGGAGCAGGGTTGAGCAGTTCTTC. Its protein product is CASSQWPGGSRVEQFF.

This clonotype was found many times. The chain links TRBV14 to TRBJ1-1; no clear D. Germline values: CDR1 SGHDN, CDR2 FVKESK. The CDR3 covers 13 residues. Trimming stripped 2 bases from V and 0 bases from J, with 4 bases between. The CDR3 bases are TGTGCCAGCAGCCAAACAGTGAACACTGAAGCTTTCTTT. Its translation is CASSQTVNTEAFF.

This clonotype was picked up many times. The V gene is TRBV28, the J gene TRBJ2-1; 16 positions match TRBD2. This CDR3 spans 18 amino acids. Germline lookup yields CDR1 MDHEN and CDR2 SYDVKM. The V segment lost 4 bases and the J segment 6 bases; nucleotides outside the gene matches: 9. CDR3 residues: CASSSTGLAGGPGNEQFF. CDR3 sequence (DNA): TGTGCCAGCAGTTCCACGGGACTAGCGGGAGGGCCGGGCAATGAGCAGTTCTTC. Filled out from reference TRBV28 and TRBJ2-1, the complete variable domain reads DVKVTQSSRYLVKRTGEKVFLECVQDMDHENMFWYRQDPGLGLRLIYFSYDVKMKEKGDIPEGYSVSREKKERFSLILESASTNQTSMYLCASSSTGLAGGPGNEQFFGPGTRLTVL.

Many counts were recorded for this clonotype. This chain links TRBV28 with TRBJ2-1; TRBD2 aligns across 9 bases. The CDR3 runs to 15 residues. Germline V gene lookup returns CDR1 MDHEN and CDR2 SYDVKM. V lost 6 bases, J lost 0 bases, and 3 bases stayed unmatched. The CDR3 DNA sequence: TGTGCCAGCAGACGTAGCGGGAGCTCCTACAATGAGCAGTTCTTC. It translates to CASRRSGSSYNEQFF.

Ten or more counts support this clonotype. The chain combines TRBV28 with TRBJ2-7; D may be TRBD1 (5 bases). Germline loops: CDR1 MDHEN, CDR2 SYDVKM. V lost 4 bases and J 4 bases, leaving 17 bases between the germline ends. CDR3 length equals 15 residues. CDR3 loop: CASSSWTHGRYEQYF. CDR3 nucleotides: TGTGCCAGCAGTTCGTGGACACACGGCCGTTACGAGCAGTACTTC.

This clonotype was counted ten times or more. The chain employs TRBV11-2 and TRBJ2-1; 7 positions agree with TRBD2. The junction had 3 bases not matched to a gene; V was cut back by 2 bases and J by 2 bases. CDR1 and CDR2 (germline): SGHAT, FQNNGV. The CDR3 runs 15 residues. The CDR3: CASSLSGIPYNEQFF. The CDR3 DNA reads as TGTGCCAGCAGCTTAAGCGGGATCCCCTACAATGAGCAGTTCTTC.

This clonotype was counted at least ten times. The rearrangement joins TRBV18 to TRBJ1-3; D is unresolved. The CDR3 is 15 amino acids. V lost 0 bases and J lost 4, with 10 bases in between. The germline V gene has CDR1 KGHSH and CDR2 LQKENI. In DNA, the CDR3 is TGTGCCAGCTCACCACCGGGAAGTCGGGGAAACACCATATATTTT. Residues: CASSPPGSRGNTIYF.

V is TRBV19 and J is TRBJ1-1, with TRBD1 matching 7 bases. V shed 5 bases and J 4 bases; nucleotides not matched to a gene: 7. The CDR3 is 14 amino acids. CDR1 and CDR2 from the germline V gene are LNHDA and SQIVND (reference sequence). The CDR3 here is CASSPTGEGTEAFF. The DNA of the CDR3 is TGTGCCAGTAGTCCTACAGGGGAAGGCACTGAAGCTTTCTTT.

This clonotype was counted many times. V gene TRBV5-1 combines with J gene TRBJ2-1; no firm D call. From germline, CDR1 is SGHRS and CDR2 YFSETQ. V was pared by 0 bases and J by 8 bases, with 12 bases between. The CDR3 runs to 14 residues. CDR3 nucleotides: TGCGCCAGCAGCTTGGCGGCCAGTTACCATGAGCAGTTCTTC. This sequence encodes CASSLAASYHEQFF.